The 6 T cell receptor beta chains below all came from one sample that was sequenced in a study of CD8 T cells in Susac syndrome. RNA was extracted with the RNeasy kit, and a quantity of roughly 0.5 to 1 ug was reverse transcribed using random hexamers. In TCRdb, the immunoSEQ multiplex PCR reads were re-called with MiXCR into one record per CDR3 protein. The sample includes roughly 300,000 distinct CDR3 sequences, roughly 81% of them seen just once. Sequencing was done on a sample of CD8+ T cells from PBMCs. Source of these receptors: a human donor with multiple sclerosis.

This clonotype has more than one count but fewer than ten. This chain uses TRBV20-1 with TRBJ2-7; 7 bases match TRBD2. This CDR3 has 15 residues. Looked up from germline, CDR1 is DFQATT and CDR2 is SNEGSKA (reference sequence). With V trimmed by 6 bases and J by 4 bases, 15 bases remained unmatched. DNA of the CDR3: TGCAGTGCAAACTATCCTAGCGGAGCTAAGTACGAGCAGTACTTC. Its protein is CSANYPSGAKYEQYF.

Worth noting for this clonotype: Germline is not matched at one junction end, which may reflect a read error. V usage is TRBV7-9 and J usage is TRBJ2-7, with D perhaps TRBD1 (5 bases). Looked up from germline, CDR1 is SEHNR and CDR2 is FQNEAQ (reference sequence). CDR3 length: 12 residues. CDR3 nucleotide sequence: TGTGCCAGCAGGGCAGGGTTATACGGGCAGTACTTC. Translated: CASRAGLYGQYF.

The chain recombines TRBV2 with TRBJ2-3; TRBD2 is a possible D gene (6 bases). The CDR3 sequence is 15 residues long. Germline loops: CDR1 SNHLY, CDR2 FYNNEI. The V end lost 9 bases, the J end lost 0 bases, and 16 bases lay between the germline ends. In DNA, the CDR3 is TGTGCCAGGGCGGGACTCAGGACAAGCACAGATACGCAGTATTTT. Its protein product is CARAGLRTSTDTQYF.

This chain connects TRBV7-9 to TRBJ2-1; D gene ambiguous. Germline V gene data show CDR1 as SEHNR and CDR2 as FQNEAQ (reference sequence). Trimming stripped 3 bases from V and 4 bases from J, with 13 bases between. This CDR3 is 15 amino acids long. CDR3 protein: CASSFRRYQYNEQFF. As DNA, the CDR3 is TGTGCCAGCAGCTTTCGCCGGTACCAATACAATGAGCAGTTCTTC.

As DNA, the CDR3 is TGTGCCAGCAGCCCCGGGGTAGGGGTCACGCAGTATTTT. Protein product: CASSPGVGVTQYF. J is TRBJ2-3 and V is TRBV6-5; D possibly matches TRBD1 or TRBD2 (5 bases each). CDR3 length: 13 residues. The ends were cut back, 6 bases at V and 9 bases at J, with 16 bases in the middle. In germline, CDR1 is MNHEY, CDR2 SVGAGI.

The chain combines TRBV29-1 with TRBJ2-7, with D tentatively TRBD1 or TRBD2 (5 bases each). The V end was cut by 4 bases, the J end by 6 bases, with 10 bases between. This CDR3 is built from 11 residues. The germline gives CDR1 SQVTM, CDR2 ANQGSEA. Written as DNA, the CDR3 is TGCAGCGTTGGGGGGAGCGGCGAGCAGTACTTC. Protein sequence: CSVGGSGEQYF.